These 21 T cell receptor beta chains originate from one sample sequenced in a study of T cell responses to AZD1222 COVID-19 vaccine. Repertoires were generated with immunoSEQ multiplex PCR, while TCRdb's copy carries only in-frame clones and drops some. The table has about 82,000 clones, roughly 80% seen once. Source: peripheral blood, taken 28 days after the second AZD1222 dose. The receptors were gathered from an adult who received the AZD1222 COVID-19 vaccine.

J is TRBJ1-3 and V is TRBV28; the D is unclear. Germline V gives CDR1 MDHEN, CDR2 SYDVKM. Trimming took off 2 bases at V and 0 bases at J, with 14 bases between the two ends. The length of the CDR3 is 17 residues. CDR3 sequence: CASSLGPLGSSGNTIYF. Here the CDR3 DNA reads TGTGCCAGCAGTTTAGGCCCCTTAGGAAGCTCTGGAAACACCATATATTTT.

This rearrangement joins TRBV7-8 to TRBJ1-4; D gene uncertain. With 1 base removed from V and 5 bases from J, the gap between germline ends came to 11 bases. Germline CDR1 is SGHVS and CDR2 is FQNEAQ. The CDR3 runs 15 residues. The CDR3 region is CASSLVGGENEKLFF. CDR3 nucleotides: TGTGCCAGCAGCTTAGTTGGCGGGGAGAATGAAAAACTGTTTTTT.

This chain joins TRBV28 and TRBJ1-1; a weak D match, TRBD1 (6 bases). The CDR3 spans 13 residues. Trimming removed 2 bases at V and 10 bases at J, with 14 bases between. The V gene's germline CDR1 is MDHEN and CDR2 SYDVKM. In DNA, the CDR3 is TGTGCCAGCAGTTTAGCACAGGGTATTTCAGCTTTCTTT. Encoded protein: CASSLAQGISAFF.

The rearrangement links TRBV28 to TRBJ1-1; D is uncertain. V lost 3 bases and J lost 8, with 13 bases in between. CDR3 length: 13 residues. Per the germline V gene, CDR1 is MDHEN and CDR2 is SYDVKM. CDR3 residues: CASSLPSHGEAFF. The CDR3 DNA is TGTGCCAGCAGTTTGCCCAGTCACGGGGAAGCTTTCTTT.

This clone was picked up one time. V usage is TRBV29-1 and J usage is TRBJ1-1; TRBD1 agrees at 7 bases. This CDR3 has 12 amino acids. With V trimmed by 5 bases and J by 4 bases, 4 bases remained unmatched. Per the germline V gene, CDR1 is SQVTM and CDR2 is ANQGSEA. CDR3 nucleotides: TGCAGCGTTTCCGACAGGGTCACTGAAGCTTTCTTT. Translation gives CSVSDRVTEAFF.

V is TRBV14 and J is TRBJ2-1; D is undetermined. Germline loops: CDR1 SGHDN, CDR2 FVKESK. The V end was cut by 6 bases, the J end by 0 bases, with 12 bases between. The CDR3 has 15 residues. The chain's CDR3 is CASSSGPGSYNEQFF. In DNA form, the CDR3 reads TGTGCCAGCAGTTCCGGCCCAGGCTCCTACAATGAGCAGTTCTTC.

The chain carries TRBV6-5 and TRBJ1-1; TRBD1 agrees at 7 bases. The CDR3 has 14 amino acids. From germline, CDR1 is MNHEY and CDR2 SVGAGI. Trimming at V came to 6 bases and at J to 6 bases, leaving 10 bases not matched to a gene. CDR3 nucleotide sequence: TGTGCCAGCAGGGTGACAGGGAGTGGAGCTGAAGCTTTCTTT. It codes for CASRVTGSGAEAFF.

This chain links TRBV4-3 with TRBJ1-6; D call uncertain. The V end lost 1 base, the J end lost 4 bases, and 8 bases lay between the germline ends. CDR3 length: 15 amino acids. Germline values: CDR1 LGHNA, CDR2 YSLEER. CDR3 nucleotide sequence: TGCGCCAGCAGCCAAGGATCGGGGTATAATTCACCCCTCCACTTT. Its translation: CASSQGSGYNSPLHF.

This clone occurred a few times. This chain connects TRBV28 to TRBJ1-1, with D unclear. There are 12 residues in the CDR3. V lost 3 bases and J 5 bases, leaving 7 bases between the germline ends. CDR1 is MDHEN, CDR2 SYDVKM, per germline. CDR3 nucleotides: TGTGCCAGCAGTTTTCCGGGAACTGAAGCTTTCTTT. Translated, it gives CASSFPGTEAFF. The whole variable domain, remainder taken from reference TRBV28 and TRBJ1-1, is DVKVTQSSRYLVKRTGEKVFLECVQDMDHENMFWYRQDPGLGLRLIYFSYDVKMKEKGDIPEGYSVSREKKERFSLILESASTNQTSMYLCASSFPGTEAFFGQGTRLTVV.

The genes are TRBV14 and TRBJ1-1; D not resolved. Between the trimmed V and J ends, which lost 4 bases and 0 bases, there was a span of 6 bases. Germline CDR1 and CDR2: SGHDN and FVKESK. The length of the CDR3 is 13 residues. CDR3 DNA: TGTGCCAGCAGCCTAGCGGTGAACACTGAAGCTTTCTTT. Translated, it gives CASSLAVNTEAFF. The full variable domain, its missing parts supplied by reference TRBV14 and TRBJ1-1, is EAGVTQFPSHSVIEKGQTVTLRCDPISGHDNLYWYRRVMGKEIKFLLHFVKESKQDESGMPNNRFLAERTGGTYSTLKVQPAELEDSGVYFCASSLAVNTEAFFGQGTRLTVV.

This clone showed up just once. The chain couples TRBV5-1 to TRBJ2-7, with D perhaps matching TRBD1 (5 bases). Germline CDR1 and CDR2: SGHRS and YFSETQ. V lost 4 bases and J lost 4, with 15 bases in between. The CDR3 loop spans 14 amino acids. This CDR3 reads CASSVQDPGYEQYF. The CDR3 DNA follows: TGCGCCAGCAGCGTACAGGACCCTGGGTACGAGCAGTACTTC.

The rearrangement uses TRBV5-6 and TRBJ1-2; D not certain. The CDR3 length is 16 residues. Germline CDR1 SGHDT, CDR2 YYEEEE. Trimming stripped 1 base from V and 1 base from J, with 14 bases between. CDR3 loop: CASSLLDGTHNYGYTF. As DNA, the CDR3 is TGTGCCAGCAGCTTGCTCGACGGAACACATAACTATGGCTACACCTTC.

This clone was seen more than once but under ten times. The chain links TRBV30 to TRBJ1-2; D is perhaps TRBD1 (5 bases). The CDR3 contains 13 residues. Germline CDR1 GTSNPN, CDR2 SVGIG (reference sequence). The ends were cut back, 0 bases at V and 4 bases at J, with 9 bases in the middle. CDR3 region: CAWSVGGPYGYTF. The CDR3 nucleotides are TGTGCCTGGAGTGTGGGGGGACCCTATGGCTACACCTTC.

The chain links TRBV11-2 to TRBJ1-2; D remains ambiguous. The V gene's germline CDR1 is SGHAT and CDR2 FQNNGV. V lost 5 bases to trimming and J lost 7 bases, with 17 bases between them. This CDR3 region has 14 residues. CDR3 sequence reads: CASSARPSDGGYTF. The CDR3 DNA reads TGTGCCAGCAGCGCGCGACCCTCAGATGGTGGCTACACCTTC.

V gene TRBV28 combines with J gene TRBJ1-5, with a possible D match to TRBD1 (6 bases). The CDR3 is 12 amino acids. Germline CDR1 reads MDHEN; CDR2 reads SYDVKM. V dropped 5 bases and J dropped 16 bases, with 18 bases sitting between them. CDR3 loop: CASSQTGYLNHF. CDR3 sequence (DNA): TGTGCCAGCAGTCAGACAGGCTACCTGAATCATTTT.

This chain joins TRBV2 and TRBJ1-1; D gene uncertain. The length of the CDR3 is 14 residues. The germline CDR1 and CDR2 sequences are SNHLY and FYNNEI. V was shortened by 2 bases and J by 8 bases, with 15 bases between the two germline ends. CDR3 in DNA: TGTGCCAGCAGTGAAACCCCTTTGGGCAGGGAAGCTTTCTTT. Translation: CASSETPLGREAFF.

CDR3 amino acids: CASSARWRERADTQYF. CDR3 sequence (DNA): TGCGCCAGCAGCGCCCGGTGGCGGGAACGGGCAGATACGCAGTATTTT. The chain has TRBV4-3 and TRBJ2-3; TRBD2 is a possible D gene (6 bases). From germline, CDR1 is LGHNA and CDR2 YSLEER. The ends were cut back, 5 bases at V and 4 bases at J, with 19 bases in the middle. The CDR3 spans 16 residues.

In DNA form, the CDR3 reads TGTGCCAGCAGCCAAGACTGGGGGGGACTAGCGGCCTACAATGAGCAGTTCTTC. This codes for CASSQDWGGLAAYNEQFF. This chain joins TRBV3-1 (or the pseudogene TRBV3-2) and TRBJ2-1, with TRBD2 identical over 11 bases. The trim removed 0 bases at V and 2 bases at J, leaving 6 bases unmatched. CDR1 and CDR2 (germline): LGHDT, YNNKEL (reference sequence). This CDR3 is built from 18 residues.

This clone was seen a few times. This chain uses TRBV20-1 with TRBJ1-2, with D uncertain. Trimming took 3 bases from V and 7 from J, leaving 6 bases between them. The CDR3 is 10 amino acids. The V gene's germline CDR1 is DFQATT and CDR2 SNEGSKA (reference sequence). The CDR3 sequence is CSARLGGYTF. The CDR3 bases are TGCAGTGCTAGGCTGGGTGGCTACACCTTC.

The CDR3 loop is CASSAPGQGAAEQYF. The CDR3 coding sequence is TGTGCCAGCAGCGCACCGGGACAGGGGGCGGCGGAGCAGTACTTC. The chain links TRBV9 to TRBJ2-7; TRBD1 matches 12 bases. Germline assignment: CDR1 SGDLS and CDR2 YYNGEE. The CDR3 length is 15 residues. J was trimmed by 7 bases and V by 3 bases; bases with no gene match: 8.

The chain employs TRBV3-1 (or the pseudogene TRBV3-2) and TRBJ2-3, with D unclear. The germline V gene has CDR1 LGHDT and CDR2 YNNKEL (reference sequence). Trimming pared 0 bases from V and 3 bases from J, leaving 16 bases between. CDR3 length equals 17 residues. The CDR3 sequence: CASSQETLTVSTDTQYF. In DNA form, the CDR3 reads TGTGCCAGCAGCCAAGAGACCCTCACGGTCAGTACAGATACGCAGTATTTT.